The 17 T cell receptor beta chains given below trace back to one sample, sequenced in a study of blood T cell repertoires in COVID-19. The assay was immunoSEQ multiplex PCR, and TCRdb's table has in-frame clones only and misses some. In the table there are fewer than 35,000 clones, about 85% of which are singletons. Sequencing was performed on peripheral blood. These receptors all come from a middle-aged man with active or convalescent COVID-19.

The CDR3 reads CASSLAGDRVQPQHF. The CDR3 region has the DNA TGTGCCAGCAGCTTGGCGGGGGACAGGGTTCAGCCCCAGCATTTT. The V call is TRBV5-6, the J call TRBJ1-5; 9 nucleotides agree with TRBD1. The CDR3 extends over 15 amino acids. In germline, CDR1 is SGHDT, CDR2 YYEEEE. J gave up 6 bases and V 0 bases, and 4 bases lay outside the gene matches. Drawing the rest from reference TRBV5-6 and TRBJ1-5, the complete variable domain is DAGVTQSPTHLIKTRGQQVTLRCSPKSGHDTVSWYQQALGQGPQFIFQYYEEEERQRGNFPDRFSGHQFPNYSSELNVNALLLGDSALYLCASSLAGDRVQPQHFGDGTRLSIL.

This rearrangement joins TRBV19 to TRBJ2-3, with D tentatively TRBD1 (5 bases). Germline V gene sequence: CDR1 LNHDA, CDR2 SQIVND (reference sequence). V was shortened by 4 bases and J by 3 bases, with 8 bases between the two germline ends. The CDR3 loop spans 13 amino acids. DNA of the CDR3: TGTGCCAGTAGTAATCAGGGAACAGATACGCAGTATTTT. Residues: CASSNQGTDTQYF.

A note on this clone: Other DNA sequences within the sample encode an identical CDR3. The chain recombines TRBV30 with TRBJ2-1, with 8 bases fitting TRBD2. Germline CDR1 and CDR2: GTSNPN and SVGIG (reference sequence). J lost 7 bases, V lost 4 bases, and 6 bases had no gene match. CDR3 length: 13 amino acids. As DNA, the CDR3 is TGTGCCTGGACGGGGGGGCGCGATAATGAGCAGTTCTTC. Translation: CAWTGGRDNEQFF.

This chain joins TRBV3-1 (or the pseudogene TRBV3-2) and TRBJ2-3; 12 bases are a match to TRBD2. Germline V gene lookup returns CDR1 LGHDT and CDR2 YNNKEL (reference sequence). V was clipped by 4 bases and J by 0 bases; unmatched bases: 17. This CDR3 spans 21 amino acids. The CDR3 here is CASSPPGLAGGGWDSTDTQYF. CDR3 in DNA: TGTGCCAGCAGCCCCCCCGGTCTAGCGGGAGGGGGGTGGGATAGCACAGATACGCAGTATTTT.

The chain carries TRBV3-1 (or the pseudogene TRBV3-2) and TRBJ1-2, with 8 bases lining up with TRBD1. Germline CDR1 and CDR2: LGHDT and YNNKEL (reference sequence). The CDR3 contains 15 residues. With 5 bases clipped from V and 3 bases from J, the junction kept 8 bases outside the gene matches. The CDR3 spells CASSSRQGRDYGYTF. In DNA form, the CDR3 reads TGTGCCAGCAGCTCACGACAGGGGAGGGACTATGGCTACACCTTC.

This clone was seen just once. This rearrangement joins TRBV27 to TRBJ2-7, with D possibly matching TRBD2 (6 bases). Germline values: CDR1 MNHEY, CDR2 SMNVEV (reference sequence). V was pared by 2 bases and J by 0 bases, with 8 bases between. There are 14 residues in the CDR3. The CDR3 reads CASSLGGTSYEQYF. CDR3 sequence (DNA): TGTGCCAGCAGTTTAGGGGGGACCTCCTACGAGCAGTACTTC.

The chain recombines TRBV2 with TRBJ1-1; unclear D gene. This CDR3 is built from 13 residues. The V gene's germline CDR1 is SNHLY and CDR2 FYNNEI. V lost 0 bases and J lost 7, with 9 bases in between. CDR3 residues: CASSEARGGEAFF. CDR3 coding DNA: TGTGCCAGCAGTGAAGCGCGGGGAGGTGAAGCTTTCTTT.

J is TRBJ1-3 and V is TRBV2, with D possibly TRBD1 on 5 matching bases. The CDR3 covers 13 residues. Per the germline V gene, CDR1 is SNHLY and CDR2 is FYNNEI. V was pared by 6 bases and J by 4 bases, with 10 bases between. The CDR3 bases are TGTGCCAGCAGGGGGCCTTTGGGAAACACCATATATTTT. Translated: CASRGPLGNTIYF.

J is TRBJ2-1 and V is TRBV18, with 14 nucleotides matching TRBD2. This CDR3 is built from 15 residues. Germline V gives CDR1 KGHSH, CDR2 LQKENI. The V and J ends lost 0 bases and 10 bases, in that order; junction bases with no gene match: 2. The CDR3 loop is CASSPPGLAGVEQFF. DNA of the CDR3: TGTGCCAGCTCACCACCGGGACTAGCGGGAGTGGAGCAGTTCTTC. Based on the CDR3 plus reference TRBV18 and TRBJ2-1, the full variable domain is NAGVMQNPRHLVRRRGQEARLRCSPMKGHSHVYWYRQLPEEGLKFMVYLQKENIIDESGMPKERFSAEFPKEGPSILRIQQVVRGDSAAYFCASSPPGLAGVEQFFGPGTRLTVL.

This chain connects TRBV24-1 to TRBJ2-3; TRBD2 matches at 8 bases. This CDR3 spans 16 amino acids. The V gene end was trimmed by 2 bases and the J gene end by 0 bases; junction bases not matched to a gene: 3. CDR1 and CDR2 (germline): KGHDR, SFDVKD. The DNA for the CDR3 is TGTGCCACCAGTGATTCTAGCGGGTCTAGCACAGATACGCAGTATTTT. Protein: CATSDSSGSSTDTQYF.

This clone was counted a single time. The V gene is TRBV11-2, the J gene TRBJ2-1, with 8 positions matching TRBD2. With V trimmed by 7 bases and J by 2 bases, 4 bases remained unmatched. Germline lookup yields CDR1 SGHAT and CDR2 FQNNGV. There are 14 residues in the CDR3. CDR3 nucleotide sequence: TGTGCCAGCACCGATAGCGGGACCTACAATGAGCAGTTCTTC. Translated, it gives CASTDSGTYNEQFF.

The rearrangement uses TRBV28 and TRBJ1-2; TRBD1 is a possible D gene (5 bases). The CDR3 is 12 amino acids. Germline V gene lookup returns CDR1 MDHEN and CDR2 SYDVKM. V lost 7 bases and J 3 bases, leaving 9 bases between the germline ends. CDR3 bases: TGTGCCAGCACCTCAGGGTACTATGGCTACACCTTC. Translated: CASTSGYYGYTF.

This clone is a singleton in its sample. The gene calls are TRBV18 and TRBJ2-6, with D uncertain. CDR1 is KGHSH, CDR2 LQKENI, per germline. This CDR3 comprises 16 residues. V was trimmed by 2 bases and J by 0 bases, leaving 8 bases between them. The CDR3 loop is CASSPSVLSGANVLTF. For the CDR3, the DNA is TGTGCCAGCTCACCATCAGTGCTCTCTGGGGCCAACGTCCTGACTTTC.

V gene TRBV4-1 combines with J gene TRBJ2-1; 12 nucleotides agree with TRBD2. V lost 4 bases to trimming and J lost 7 bases; unmatched junction nucleotides: 8. The CDR3 has 16 residues. Germline-derived CDR1 and CDR2 are MGHRA and YSYEKL. CDR3 sequence reads: CASSLGLAGRWNEQFF. The DNA of the CDR3 is TGCGCCAGCAGCCTAGGACTAGCGGGACGGTGGAATGAGCAGTTCTTC.

The CDR3 coding sequence is TGTGCCATCAGTGATATCAGACTAGCGGGTTACGAGCAGTACTTC. Its protein product is CAISDIRLAGYEQYF. The genes are TRBV10-3 and TRBJ2-7; 10 bases are a match to TRBD2. Trimming took 3 bases from V and 4 from J; bases not matched to a gene: 6. Germline-derived CDR1 and CDR2 are ENHRY and SYGVKD. The CDR3 runs to 15 residues.

The V and J genes are TRBV27 and TRBJ2-1; 13 positions agree with TRBD2. Germline lookup yields CDR1 MNHEY and CDR2 SMNVEV (reference sequence). The CDR3 is 15 residues long. V trimming: 7 bases; J trimming: 2 bases; junction bases outside the gene matches: 2. CDR3 amino acids: CASTGLAGAYNEQFF. In nucleotides, the CDR3 is TGTGCCAGCACTGGACTAGCGGGAGCCTACAATGAGCAGTTCTTC.

V and J are TRBV18 and TRBJ2-1, with 11 bases matching TRBD2. The CDR3 runs 15 residues. The germline CDR1 and CDR2 sequences are KGHSH and LQKENI. V lost 3 bases and J lost 9; bases outside the gene matches: 7. The CDR3 DNA is TGTGCCAGCTCACCTACGACTAGCGGGAAAGGTGAGCAGTTCTTC. It specifies CASSPTTSGKGEQFF.